This entry features one T cell receptor (beta chain) sequence. The CDR3 extends over 15 amino acids. Trimming at V came to 0 bases and at J to 2 bases, leaving 4 bases not matched to a gene. Germline V gene lookup returns CDR1 MNHEY and CDR2 SVGAGI. These data belong to a study of T-cell reconstitution after alpha-beta-depleted transplantation in children. During its preparation, the TCRbeta library received unique molecular identifiers. TCRdb reprocessed the PCR reads with MiXCR, giving one entry per CDR3 protein. The sample carries about 340,000 distinct CDR3 sequences, roughly 17% recorded once. The material was PBMCs, mostly from graft donor cells, obtained 360 days after TCRalphabeta/CD19-depleted stem cell transplant. This receptor was taken from a male patient between 2 and 9 years old who had a stem cell transplant for acute lymphoblastic leukemia, so the T cells may come from the graft donor. The chain employs TRBV6-5 and TRBJ2-7; TRBD2 aligns across 7 bases. As DNA, the CDR3 is TGTGCCAGCAGTTACTCGGGAGGGCGAACCTACGAGCAGTACTTC. Translating gives CASSYSGGRTYEQYF.